This T cell receptor beta chain derives from a study of metastatic and nonmetastatic thyroid tumors. Many counts were recorded for this clone. Thyroid surgery was preceded by no treatment in any patient. CDR3 length: 18 residues. Germline trimming cut 6 bases from V and 6 bases from J; bases unmatched to any gene: 18. Per germline, CDR1 SQVTM and CDR2 ANQGSEA. TCRdb ran MiXCR on the PCR reads. This repertoire shows some 25,000 clones, approximately 20% found once; its top ten account for about 4.6%. The sequence derives from a male donor with papillary thyroid cancer or a benign thyroid nodule (not recorded which). Some clones in this sample may be carry-over from other donors' samples. V usage is TRBV29-1 and J usage is TRBJ2-7, with 15 bases lining up with TRBD2. Sequences were obtained from blood. The CDR3 loop reads CSVPGTEGLAGGPGEQYF. DNA for the CDR3: TGCAGCGTACCCGGGACCGAAGGACTAGCGGGAGGGCCAGGCGAGCAGTACTTC.